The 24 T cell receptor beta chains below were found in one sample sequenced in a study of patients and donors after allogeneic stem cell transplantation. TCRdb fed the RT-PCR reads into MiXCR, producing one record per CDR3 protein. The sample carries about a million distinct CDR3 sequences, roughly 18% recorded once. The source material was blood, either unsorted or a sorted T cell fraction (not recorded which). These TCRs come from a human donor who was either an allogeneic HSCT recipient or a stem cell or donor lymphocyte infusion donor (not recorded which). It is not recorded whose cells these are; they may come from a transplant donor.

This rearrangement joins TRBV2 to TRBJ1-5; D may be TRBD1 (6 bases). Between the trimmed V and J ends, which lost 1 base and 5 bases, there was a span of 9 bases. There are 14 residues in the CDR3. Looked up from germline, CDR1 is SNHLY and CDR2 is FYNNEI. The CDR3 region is CASSEGRGYQPQHF. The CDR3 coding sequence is TGTGCCAGCAGTGAAGGCAGGGGATATCAGCCCCAGCATTTT.

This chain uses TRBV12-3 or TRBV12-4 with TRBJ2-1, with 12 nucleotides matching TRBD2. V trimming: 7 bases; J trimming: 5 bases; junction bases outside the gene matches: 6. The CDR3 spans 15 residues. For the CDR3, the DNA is TGTGCCAGCATCCTCGGACTAGCGGGGAACAATGAGCAGTTCTTC. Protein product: CASILGLAGNNEQFF.

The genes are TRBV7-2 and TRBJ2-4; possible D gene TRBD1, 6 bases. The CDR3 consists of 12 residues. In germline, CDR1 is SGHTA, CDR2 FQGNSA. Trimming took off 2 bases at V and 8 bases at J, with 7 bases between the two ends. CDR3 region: CASSLRTDIQYF. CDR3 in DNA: TGTGCCAGCAGCTTAAGGACAGACATTCAGTACTTC.

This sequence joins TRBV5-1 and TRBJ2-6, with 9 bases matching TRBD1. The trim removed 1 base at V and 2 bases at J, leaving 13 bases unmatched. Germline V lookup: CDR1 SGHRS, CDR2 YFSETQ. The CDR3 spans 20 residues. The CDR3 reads CASSLKPGTGMNPGANVLTF. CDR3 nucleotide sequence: TGCGCCAGCAGCTTGAAACCCGGGACAGGGATGAATCCTGGGGCCAACGTCCTGACTTTC.

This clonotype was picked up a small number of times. CDR3 sequence (DNA): TGTGCCAGCAGTTGGGGGGGGGCGAACACTGAAGCTTTCTTT. Protein sequence: CASSWGGANTEAFF. The V gene is TRBV12-3 or TRBV12-4, the J gene TRBJ1-1, with D possibly matching TRBD1 (6 bases). CDR3 length: 14 residues. Between the trimmed V and J ends, which lost 4 bases and 1 base, there was a span of 10 bases.

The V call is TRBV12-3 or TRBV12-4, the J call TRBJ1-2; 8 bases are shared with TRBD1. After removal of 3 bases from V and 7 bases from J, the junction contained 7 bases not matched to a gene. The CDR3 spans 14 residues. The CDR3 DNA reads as TGTGCCAGCAGTTTCGGGACAGGCGTGGGTGGCTACACCTTC. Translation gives CASSFGTGVGGYTF.

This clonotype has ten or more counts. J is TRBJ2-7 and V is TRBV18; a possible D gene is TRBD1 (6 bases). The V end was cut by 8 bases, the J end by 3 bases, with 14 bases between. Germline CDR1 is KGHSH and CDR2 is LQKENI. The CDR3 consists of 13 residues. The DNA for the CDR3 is TGTGCCAGCAGTCCGACGGACAGCTACGAGCAGTACTTC. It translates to CASSPTDSYEQYF.

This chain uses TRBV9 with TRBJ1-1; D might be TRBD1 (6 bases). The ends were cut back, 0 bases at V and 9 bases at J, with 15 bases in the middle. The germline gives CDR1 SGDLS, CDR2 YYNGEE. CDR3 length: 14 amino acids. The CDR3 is CASSVVGGEGKAFF. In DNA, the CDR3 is TGTGCCAGCAGCGTAGTAGGGGGAGAGGGAAAAGCTTTCTTT. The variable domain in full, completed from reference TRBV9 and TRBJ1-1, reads DSGVTQTPKHLITATGQRVTLRCSPRSGDLSVYWYQQSLDQGLQFLIQYYNGEERAKGNILERFSAQQFPDLHSELNLSSLELGDSALYFCASSVVGGEGKAFFGQGTRLTVV.

CDR3 in DNA: TGTGCCAGCAGCGAAGGAGGGACGCTCAACCTAATTTATGGCTACACCTTC. Protein sequence: CASSEGGTLNLIYGYTF. V gene TRBV9 combines with J gene TRBJ1-2; TRBD1 is a possible D gene (5 bases). Deletions cut 3 bases from V and 5 bases from J, with 23 bases between. CDR1 and CDR2 (germline): SGDLS, YYNGEE. The CDR3 has 17 residues.

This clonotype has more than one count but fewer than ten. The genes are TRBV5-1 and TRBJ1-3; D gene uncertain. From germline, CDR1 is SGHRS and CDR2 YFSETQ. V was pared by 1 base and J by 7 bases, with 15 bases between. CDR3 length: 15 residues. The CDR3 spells CASSLRPAARNTIYF. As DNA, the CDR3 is TGCGCCAGCAGCTTGAGACCGGCCGCTAGGAACACCATATATTTT.

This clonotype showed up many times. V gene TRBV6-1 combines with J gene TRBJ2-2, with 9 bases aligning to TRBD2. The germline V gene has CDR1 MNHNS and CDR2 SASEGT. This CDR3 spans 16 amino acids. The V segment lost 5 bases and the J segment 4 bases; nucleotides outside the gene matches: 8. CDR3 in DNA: TGTGCCAGCAGTAGAGTAGCGGGAGAGGTCACCGGGGAGCTGTTTTTT. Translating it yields CASSRVAGEVTGELFF.

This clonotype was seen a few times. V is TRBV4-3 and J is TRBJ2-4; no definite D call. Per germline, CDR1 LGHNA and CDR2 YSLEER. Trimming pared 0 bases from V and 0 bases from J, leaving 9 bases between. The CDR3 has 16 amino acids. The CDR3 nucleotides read TGCGCCAGCAGCCAAGAGATACGGCTAGCCAAAAACATTCAGTACTTC. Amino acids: CASSQEIRLAKNIQYF.

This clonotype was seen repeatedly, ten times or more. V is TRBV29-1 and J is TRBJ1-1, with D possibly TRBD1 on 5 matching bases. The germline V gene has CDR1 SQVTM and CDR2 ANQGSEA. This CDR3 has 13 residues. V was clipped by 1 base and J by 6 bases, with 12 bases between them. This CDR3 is CSVEVQAKPEAFF. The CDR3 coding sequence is TGCAGCGTTGAAGTACAGGCTAAACCTGAAGCTTTCTTT.

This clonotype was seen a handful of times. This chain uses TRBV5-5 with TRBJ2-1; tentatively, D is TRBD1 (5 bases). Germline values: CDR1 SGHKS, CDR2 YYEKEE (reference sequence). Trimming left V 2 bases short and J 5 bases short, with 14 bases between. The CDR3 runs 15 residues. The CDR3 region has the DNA TGTGCCAGCAGCTTTTCCAGGGCAAAACACAATGAGCAGTTCTTC. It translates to CASSFSRAKHNEQFF. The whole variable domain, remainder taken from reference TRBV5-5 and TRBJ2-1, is DAGVTQSPTHLIKTRGQQVTLRCSPISGHKSVSWYQQVLGQGPQFIFQYYEKEERGRGNFPDRFSARQFPNYSSELNVNALLLGDSALYLCASSFSRAKHNEQFFGPGTRLTVL.

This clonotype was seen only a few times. DNA for the CDR3: TGTGCCAGCAGTTACTCGTCCGGAGCGAACACTGAAGCTTTCTTT. Residues: CASSYSSGANTEAFF. The chain couples TRBV6-5 to TRBJ1-1; D gene ambiguous. Trimming removed 0 bases at V and 1 base at J, with 9 bases between. The CDR3 is made up of 15 amino acids. Per the germline V gene, CDR1 is MNHEY and CDR2 is SVGAGI.

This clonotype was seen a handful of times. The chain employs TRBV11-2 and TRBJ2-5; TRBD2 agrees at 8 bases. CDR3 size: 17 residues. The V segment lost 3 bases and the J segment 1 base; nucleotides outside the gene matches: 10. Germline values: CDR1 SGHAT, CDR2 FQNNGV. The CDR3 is CASSFLTSGALQETQYF. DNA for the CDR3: TGTGCCAGCAGCTTTTTAACTAGCGGAGCCCTCCAAGAGACCCAGTACTTC.

The CDR3 loop is CASSRPQGGSYEQYF. CDR3 in DNA: TGTGCCAGCAGCCGACCACAGGGGGGGTCCTACGAGCAGTACTTC. The chain recombines TRBV28 with TRBJ2-7; a possible D gene is TRBD1 (8 bases). Between the trimmed V and J ends, which lost 6 bases and 1 base, there was a span of 16 bases. The CDR3 extends over 15 amino acids. The germline CDR1 and CDR2 sequences are MDHEN and SYDVKM. The full variable domain, its missing parts supplied by reference TRBV28 and TRBJ2-7, is DVKVTQSSRYLVKRTGEKVFLECVQDMDHENMFWYRQDPGLGLRLIYFSYDVKMKEKGDIPEGYSVSREKKERFSLILESASTNQTSMYLCASSRPQGGSYEQYFGPGTRLTVT.

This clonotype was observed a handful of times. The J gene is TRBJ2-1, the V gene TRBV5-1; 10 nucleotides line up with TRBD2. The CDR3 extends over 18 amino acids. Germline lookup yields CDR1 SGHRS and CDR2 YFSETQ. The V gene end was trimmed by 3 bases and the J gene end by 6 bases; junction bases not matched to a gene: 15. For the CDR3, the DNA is TGCGCCAGCAGCTACGGGGGCACCGGGACTAGCGTCCCCAATGAGCAGTTCTTC. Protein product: CASSYGGTGTSVPNEQFF.

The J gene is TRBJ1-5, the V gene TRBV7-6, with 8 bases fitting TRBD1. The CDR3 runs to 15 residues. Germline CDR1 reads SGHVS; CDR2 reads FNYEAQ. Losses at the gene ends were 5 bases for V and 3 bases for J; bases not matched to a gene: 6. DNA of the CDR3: TGTGCCAGCAGCACTCAGACAGGGGCCAATCAGCCCCAGCATTTT. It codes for CASSTQTGANQPQHF.

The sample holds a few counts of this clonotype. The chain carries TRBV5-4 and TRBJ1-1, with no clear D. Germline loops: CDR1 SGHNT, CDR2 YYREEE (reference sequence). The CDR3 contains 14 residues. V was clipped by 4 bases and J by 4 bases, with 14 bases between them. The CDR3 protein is CASSPAALSTEAFF. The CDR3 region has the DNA TGTGCCAGCAGCCCCGCGGCCTTAAGCACTGAAGCTTTCTTT.

The CDR3 sequence: CASSKQGPGELFF. The CDR3 region has the DNA TGTGCCAGCAGCAAACAGGGCCCCGGGGAGCTGTTTTTT. The chain carries TRBV7-3 and TRBJ2-2, with D maybe TRBD1 (6 bases). Germline-derived CDR1 and CDR2 are SGHTA and FQGTGA. The ends were cut back, 5 bases at V and 6 bases at J, with 10 bases in the middle. This CDR3 spans 13 amino acids.

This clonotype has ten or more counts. The CDR3: CASSDSGQRVEEKLFF. The CDR3 nucleotides read TGTGCCAGCAGTGATAGTGGGCAGCGTGTTGAGGAAAAACTGTTTTTT. V gene TRBV25-1 combines with J gene TRBJ1-4; D is undetermined. The CDR3 runs to 16 residues. Trimming took 3 bases from V and 8 from J, leaving 19 bases between them. CDR1 and CDR2 from the germline V gene are MGHDK and SYGVNS.

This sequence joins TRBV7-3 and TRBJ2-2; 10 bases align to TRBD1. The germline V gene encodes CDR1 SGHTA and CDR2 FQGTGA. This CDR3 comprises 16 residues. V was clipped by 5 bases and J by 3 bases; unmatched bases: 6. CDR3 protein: CASSAPGQGHTGELFF. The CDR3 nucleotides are TGTGCCAGCAGCGCGCCGGGACAGGGGCACACCGGGGAGCTGTTTTTT.

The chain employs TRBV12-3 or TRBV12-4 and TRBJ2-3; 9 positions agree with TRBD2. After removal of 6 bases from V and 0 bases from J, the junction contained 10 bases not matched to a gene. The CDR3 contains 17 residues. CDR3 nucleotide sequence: TGTGCCAGCAGCCACGCGGGGGGGAAAACTAGCACAGATACGCAGTATTTT. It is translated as CASSHAGGKTSTDTQYF.